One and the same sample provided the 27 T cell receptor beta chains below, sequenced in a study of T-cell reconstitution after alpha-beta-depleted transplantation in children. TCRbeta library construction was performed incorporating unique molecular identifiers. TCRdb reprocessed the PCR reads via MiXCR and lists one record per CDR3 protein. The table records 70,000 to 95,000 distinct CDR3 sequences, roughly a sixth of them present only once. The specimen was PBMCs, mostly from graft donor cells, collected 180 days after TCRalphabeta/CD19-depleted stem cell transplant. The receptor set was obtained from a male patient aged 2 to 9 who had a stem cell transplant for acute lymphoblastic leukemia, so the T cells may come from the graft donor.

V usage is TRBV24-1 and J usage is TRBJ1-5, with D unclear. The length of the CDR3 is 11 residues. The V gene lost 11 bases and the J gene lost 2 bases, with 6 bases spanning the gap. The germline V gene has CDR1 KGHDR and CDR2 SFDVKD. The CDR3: CAILGNQPQHF. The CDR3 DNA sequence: TGTGCCATCCTGGGCAATCAGCCCCAGCATTTT.

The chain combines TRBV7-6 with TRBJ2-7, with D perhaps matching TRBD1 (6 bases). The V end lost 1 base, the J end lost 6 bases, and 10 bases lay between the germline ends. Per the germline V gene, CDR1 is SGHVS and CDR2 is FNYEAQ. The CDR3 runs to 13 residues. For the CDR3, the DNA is TGTGCCAGCAGCTTAGTACAGGGCGTCGAGCAGTACTTC. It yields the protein CASSLVQGVEQYF.

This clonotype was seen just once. CDR3 residues: CASSLSWRPRNGYTF. Written as DNA, the CDR3 is TGTGCCAGCAGCTTGAGCTGGAGGCCACGGAATGGCTACACCTTC. The chain carries TRBV11-2 and TRBJ1-2; D ambiguous. The germline CDR1 and CDR2 sequences are SGHAT and FQNNGV. This CDR3 has 15 residues. V was clipped by 3 bases and J by 6 bases, with 17 bases between them.

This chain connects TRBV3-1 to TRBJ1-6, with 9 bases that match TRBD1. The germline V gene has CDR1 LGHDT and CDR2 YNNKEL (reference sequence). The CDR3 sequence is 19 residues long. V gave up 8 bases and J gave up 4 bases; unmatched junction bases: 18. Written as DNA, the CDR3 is TGTGCCAGCGCGGGGGAGACAGGGGGAAATTCCCTATATAATTCACCCCTCCACTTT. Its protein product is CASAGETGGNSLYNSPLHF.

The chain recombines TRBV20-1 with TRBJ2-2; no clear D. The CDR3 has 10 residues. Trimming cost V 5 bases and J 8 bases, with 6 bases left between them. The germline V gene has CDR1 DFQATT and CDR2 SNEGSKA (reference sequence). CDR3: CSAEMGELFF. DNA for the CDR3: TGCAGTGCTGAGATGGGGGAGCTGTTTTTT.

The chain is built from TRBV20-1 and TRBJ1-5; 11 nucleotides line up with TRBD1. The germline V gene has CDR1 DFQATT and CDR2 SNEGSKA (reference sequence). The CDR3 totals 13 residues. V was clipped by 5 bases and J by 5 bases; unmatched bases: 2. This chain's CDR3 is CSAGDRGDQPQHF. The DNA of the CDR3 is TGCAGTGCTGGGGACAGGGGGGATCAGCCCCAGCATTTT.

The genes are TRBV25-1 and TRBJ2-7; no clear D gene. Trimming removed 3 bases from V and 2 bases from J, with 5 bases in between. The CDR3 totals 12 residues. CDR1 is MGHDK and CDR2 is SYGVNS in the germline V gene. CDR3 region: CASSDYTYEQYF. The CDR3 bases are TGTGCCAGCAGTGACTACACCTACGAGCAGTACTTC.

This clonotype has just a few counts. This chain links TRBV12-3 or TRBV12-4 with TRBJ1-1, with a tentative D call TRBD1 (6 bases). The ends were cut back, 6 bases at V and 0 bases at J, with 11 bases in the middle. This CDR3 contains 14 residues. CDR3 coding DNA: TGTGCCAGCAGCCGGGGACAAATGAACACTGAAGCTTTCTTT. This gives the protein CASSRGQMNTEAFF.

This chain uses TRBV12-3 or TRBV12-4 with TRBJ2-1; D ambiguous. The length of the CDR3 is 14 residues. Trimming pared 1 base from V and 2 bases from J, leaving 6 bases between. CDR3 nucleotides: TGTGCCAGCAGTTTAGATTGGGCCTACAATGAGCAGTTCTTC. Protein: CASSLDWAYNEQFF.

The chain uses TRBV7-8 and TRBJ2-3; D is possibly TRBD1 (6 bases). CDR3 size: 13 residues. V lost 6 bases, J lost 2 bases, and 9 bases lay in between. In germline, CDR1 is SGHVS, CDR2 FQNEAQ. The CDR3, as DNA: TGTGCCAGCAGTCGGGACACCACAGATACGCAGTATTTT. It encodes CASSRDTTDTQYF.

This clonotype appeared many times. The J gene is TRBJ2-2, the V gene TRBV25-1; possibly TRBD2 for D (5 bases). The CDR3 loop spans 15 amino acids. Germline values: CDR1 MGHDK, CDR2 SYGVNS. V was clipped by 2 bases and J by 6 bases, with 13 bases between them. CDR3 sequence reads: CASSEGGSRAGELFF. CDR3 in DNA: TGTGCCAGCAGTGAAGGAGGAAGCCGGGCCGGGGAGCTGTTTTTT.

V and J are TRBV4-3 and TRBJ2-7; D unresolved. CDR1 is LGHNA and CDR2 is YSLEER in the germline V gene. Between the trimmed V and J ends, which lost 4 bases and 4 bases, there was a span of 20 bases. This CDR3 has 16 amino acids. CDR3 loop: CASSPLPGWRPYEQYF. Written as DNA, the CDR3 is TGCGCCAGCAGCCCTCTCCCCGGTTGGCGACCTTACGAGCAGTACTTC.

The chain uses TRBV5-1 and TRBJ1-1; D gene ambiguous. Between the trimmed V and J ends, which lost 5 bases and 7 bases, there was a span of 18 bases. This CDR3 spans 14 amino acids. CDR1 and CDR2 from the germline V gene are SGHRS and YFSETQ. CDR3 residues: CASRPGLSFSEAFF. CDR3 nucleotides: TGCGCCAGCAGACCTGGCCTCTCTTTTAGTGAAGCTTTCTTT.

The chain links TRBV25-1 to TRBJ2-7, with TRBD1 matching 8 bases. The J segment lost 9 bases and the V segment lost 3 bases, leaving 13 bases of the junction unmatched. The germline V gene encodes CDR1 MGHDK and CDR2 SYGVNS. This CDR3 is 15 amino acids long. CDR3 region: CASSDGPKQGGMQYF. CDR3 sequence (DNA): TGTGCCAGCAGTGACGGTCCAAAACAGGGGGGAATGCAGTACTTC.

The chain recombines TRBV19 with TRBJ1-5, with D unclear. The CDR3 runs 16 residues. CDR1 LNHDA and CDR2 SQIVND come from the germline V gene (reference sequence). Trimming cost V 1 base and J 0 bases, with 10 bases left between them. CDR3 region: CASSIGPLYSNQPQHF. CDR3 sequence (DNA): TGTGCCAGTAGTATAGGACCCCTATATAGCAATCAGCCCCAGCATTTT.

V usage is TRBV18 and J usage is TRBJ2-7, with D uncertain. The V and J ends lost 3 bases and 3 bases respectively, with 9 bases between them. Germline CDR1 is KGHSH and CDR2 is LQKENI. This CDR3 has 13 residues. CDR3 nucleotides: TGTGCCAGCTCACCCCCCAGGAACTACGAGCAGTACTTC. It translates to CASSPPRNYEQYF.

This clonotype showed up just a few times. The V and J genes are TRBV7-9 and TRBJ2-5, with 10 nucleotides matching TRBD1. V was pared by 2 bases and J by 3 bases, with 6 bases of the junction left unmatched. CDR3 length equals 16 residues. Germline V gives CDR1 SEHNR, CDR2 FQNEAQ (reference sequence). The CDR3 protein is CASSLLGTGAEETQYF. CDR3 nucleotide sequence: TGTGCCAGCAGCTTACTGGGGACAGGGGCAGAAGAGACCCAGTACTTC.

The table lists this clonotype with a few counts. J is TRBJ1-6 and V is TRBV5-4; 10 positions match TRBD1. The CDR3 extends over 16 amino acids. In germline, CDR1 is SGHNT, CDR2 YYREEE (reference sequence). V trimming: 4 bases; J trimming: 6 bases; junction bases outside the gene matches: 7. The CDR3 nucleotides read TGTGCCAGCAGCCCTCGGACAGGGGGTCCTAATTCACCCCTCCACTTT. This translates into CASSPRTGGPNSPLHF.

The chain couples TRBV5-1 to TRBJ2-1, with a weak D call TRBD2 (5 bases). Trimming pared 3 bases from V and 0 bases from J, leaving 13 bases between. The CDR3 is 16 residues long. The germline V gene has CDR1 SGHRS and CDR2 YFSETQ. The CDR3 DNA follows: TGCGCCAGCAGCTCAGCAGGCAGCGGCTCCTACAATGAGCAGTTCTTC. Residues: CASSSAGSGSYNEQFF. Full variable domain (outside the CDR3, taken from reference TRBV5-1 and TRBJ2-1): KAGVTQTPRYLIKTRGQQVTLSCSPISGHRSVSWYQQTPGQGLQFLFEYFSETQRNKGNFPGRFSGRQFSNSRSEMNVSTLELGDSALYLCASSSAGSGSYNEQFFGPGTRLTVL.

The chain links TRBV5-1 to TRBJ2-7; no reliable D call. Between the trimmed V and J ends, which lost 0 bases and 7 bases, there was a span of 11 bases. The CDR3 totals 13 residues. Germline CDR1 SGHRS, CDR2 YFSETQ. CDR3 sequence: CASSLDRLGEQYF. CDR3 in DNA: TGCGCCAGCAGCTTGGATCGCCTTGGGGAGCAGTACTTC.

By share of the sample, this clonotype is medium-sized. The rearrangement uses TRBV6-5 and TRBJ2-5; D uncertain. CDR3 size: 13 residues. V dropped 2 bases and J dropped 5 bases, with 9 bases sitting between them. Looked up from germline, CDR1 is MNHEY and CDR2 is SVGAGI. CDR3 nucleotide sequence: TGTGCCAGCAGTTACGCCAACCCCGAGACCCAGTACTTC. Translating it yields CASSYANPETQYF.

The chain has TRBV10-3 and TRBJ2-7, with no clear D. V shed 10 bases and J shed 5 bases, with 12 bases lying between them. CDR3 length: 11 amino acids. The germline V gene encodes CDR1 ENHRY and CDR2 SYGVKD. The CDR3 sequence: CATLTGHEQYF. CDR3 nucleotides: TGTGCCACTTTGACGGGCCACGAGCAGTACTTC.

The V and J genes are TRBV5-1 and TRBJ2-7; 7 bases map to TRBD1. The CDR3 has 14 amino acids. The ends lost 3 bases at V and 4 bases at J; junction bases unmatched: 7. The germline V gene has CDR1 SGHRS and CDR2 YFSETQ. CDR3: CASSSLDRAYEQYF. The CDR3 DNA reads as TGCGCCAGCAGCTCTCTTGACAGGGCGTACGAGCAGTACTTC.

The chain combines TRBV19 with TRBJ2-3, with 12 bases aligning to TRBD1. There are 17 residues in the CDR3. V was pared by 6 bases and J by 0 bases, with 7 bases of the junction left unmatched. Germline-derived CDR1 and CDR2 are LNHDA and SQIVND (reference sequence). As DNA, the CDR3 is TGTGCCAGTAGGACCGGGACAGGGGGCACCAGCACAGATACGCAGTATTTT. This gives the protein CASRTGTGGTSTDTQYF.

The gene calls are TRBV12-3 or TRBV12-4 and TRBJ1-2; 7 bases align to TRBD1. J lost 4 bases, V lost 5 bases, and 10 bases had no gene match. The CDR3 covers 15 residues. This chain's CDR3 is CASSQGDRVSYGYTF. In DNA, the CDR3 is TGTGCCAGCAGTCAAGGCGACAGGGTCAGCTATGGCTACACCTTC.

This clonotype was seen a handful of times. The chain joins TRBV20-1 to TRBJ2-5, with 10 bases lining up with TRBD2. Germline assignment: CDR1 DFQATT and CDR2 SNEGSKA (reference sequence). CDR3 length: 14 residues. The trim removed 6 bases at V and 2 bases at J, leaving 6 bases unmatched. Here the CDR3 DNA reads TGCAGTGCCAGCTGGACTAGCGGACAAGAGACCCAGTACTTC. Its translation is CSASWTSGQETQYF.

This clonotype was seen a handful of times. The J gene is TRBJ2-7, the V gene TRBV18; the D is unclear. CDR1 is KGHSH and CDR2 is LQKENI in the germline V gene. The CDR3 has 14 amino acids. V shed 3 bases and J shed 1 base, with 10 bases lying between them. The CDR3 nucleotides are TGTGCCAGCTCACCGGCAGGAGAGTCCTACGAGCAGTACTTC. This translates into CASSPAGESYEQYF.